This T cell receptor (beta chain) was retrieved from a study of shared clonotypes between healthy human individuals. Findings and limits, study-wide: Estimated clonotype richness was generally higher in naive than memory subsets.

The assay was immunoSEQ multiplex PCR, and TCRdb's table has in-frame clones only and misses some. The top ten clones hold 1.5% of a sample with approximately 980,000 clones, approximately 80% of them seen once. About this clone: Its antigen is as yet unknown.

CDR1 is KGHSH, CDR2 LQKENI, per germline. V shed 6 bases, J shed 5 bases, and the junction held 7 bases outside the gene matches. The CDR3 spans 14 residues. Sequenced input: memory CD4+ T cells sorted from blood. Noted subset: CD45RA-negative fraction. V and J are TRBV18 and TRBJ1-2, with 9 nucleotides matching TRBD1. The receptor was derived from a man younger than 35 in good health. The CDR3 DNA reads TGTGCCAGCTCGTCACAGGGGGCGGAATATGGCTACACCTTC. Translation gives CASSSQGAEYGYTF.